The 11 T cell receptor beta chains reported below all come from one sample, sequenced in a study of cytomegalovirus exposure and HLA in healthy donors. The PCR used 60 Vbeta and 13 Jbeta primers. Profiling relied on immunoSEQ multiplex PCR, and the TCRdb table lists in-frame clones only, not all of them. The table shows around 140,000 clones, with roughly 60% occurring only once. Sequences were obtained from PBMCs. The source of these receptors is a woman aged 40 to 49 in good health and CMV-seronegative.

The CDR3 coding sequence is TGTGCCAGCAGCAACAGGGGGGGTGTGACTAATGAAAAACTGTTTTTT. It specifies CASSNRGGVTNEKLFF. The chain recombines TRBV7-9 with TRBJ1-4; 8 nucleotides align to TRBD1. Germline V gene lookup returns CDR1 SEHNR and CDR2 FQNEAQ (reference sequence). V was clipped by 5 bases and J by 2 bases; unmatched bases: 7. The CDR3 extends over 16 amino acids.

The chain has TRBV5-1 and TRBJ1-2; TRBD1 matches at 7 bases. The CDR3 sequence is 16 residues long. In germline, CDR1 is SGHRS, CDR2 YFSETQ. V was pared by 4 bases and J by 1 base, with 10 bases of the junction left unmatched. Here the CDR3 reads CASSPTGAELNYGYTF. The CDR3 region has the DNA TGCGCCAGCAGCCCTACAGGGGCCGAACTTAACTATGGCTACACCTTC.

Turning to this clone: At the DNA level, this CDR3 is encoded by other sequences in the same sample as well. The chain recombines TRBV7-2 with TRBJ1-5, with a tentative D call TRBD1 (6 bases). The germline V and J ends were trimmed by 1 base and 3 bases, with 10 bases remaining between them. CDR3 length equals 15 residues. Looked up from germline, CDR1 is SGHTA and CDR2 is FQGNSA. CDR3 amino acids: CASSLGGGHNQPQHF. The CDR3 coding sequence is TGTGCCAGCAGCTTAGGAGGGGGACACAATCAGCCCCAGCATTTT.

The chain is built from TRBV5-1 and TRBJ1-2, with D tentatively TRBD1 (5 bases). V lost 0 bases and J 8 bases, leaving 11 bases between the germline ends. CDR3 size: 13 residues. The V gene's germline CDR1 is SGHRS and CDR2 YFSETQ. The CDR3 DNA reads TGCGCCAGCAGCTTGGGGCGGGGCGACGGCTACACCTTC. Protein product: CASSLGRGDGYTF. Combining the CDR3 with reference TRBV5-1 and TRBJ1-2 gives the whole variable domain KAGVTQTPRYLIKTRGQQVTLSCSPISGHRSVSWYQQTPGQGLQFLFEYFSETQRNKGNFPGRFSGRQFSNSRSEMNVSTLELGDSALYLCASSLGRGDGYTFGSGTRLTVV.

This rearrangement joins TRBV2 to TRBJ2-6, with 7 bases matching TRBD1. Germline assignment: CDR1 SNHLY and CDR2 FYNNEI. CDR3 size: 15 residues. V shed 8 bases, J shed 2 bases, and the junction held 6 bases outside the gene matches. In DNA form, the CDR3 reads TGTGCCAGCTCTGAAGGGGGCACTGGGGCCAACGTCCTGACTTTC. Translating it yields CASSEGGTGANVLTF.

The V call is TRBV5-1, the J call TRBJ2-7, with 10 bases identical to TRBD2. The CDR3 has 14 residues. V lost 2 bases to trimming and J lost 5 bases; unmatched junction nucleotides: 4. Germline assignment: CDR1 SGHRS and CDR2 YFSETQ. The CDR3 loop reads CASSFTSGVDEQYF. The CDR3 DNA reads as TGCGCCAGCAGCTTTACTAGCGGGGTAGACGAGCAGTACTTC.

This clone has a handful of counts. J is TRBJ2-5 and V is TRBV4-3; TRBD2 might be the D (7 bases). The CDR3 length is 16 residues. V dropped 4 bases and J dropped 5 bases, with 20 bases sitting between them. The germline gives CDR1 LGHNA, CDR2 YSLEER. The CDR3 reads CASSPLGGGGQETQYF. The CDR3 nucleotides are TGCGCCAGCAGCCCCCTGGGGGGGGGCGGCCAGGAGACCCAGTACTTC.

The V call is TRBV6-5, the J call TRBJ1-1; 7 positions agree with TRBD1. V trimming: 5 bases; J trimming: 10 bases; junction bases outside the gene matches: 7. Germline-derived CDR1 and CDR2 are MNHEY and SVGAGI. The CDR3 has 12 amino acids. The CDR3 is CASSLGQPPAFF. The CDR3 DNA reads as TGTGCCAGCAGTCTGGGACAGCCGCCAGCTTTCTTT.

This chain links TRBV9 with TRBJ1-1; D unresolved. Trimming removed 1 base from V and 1 base from J, with 8 bases in between. The CDR3 spans 14 residues. Looked up from germline, CDR1 is SGDLS and CDR2 is YYNGEE. The CDR3 DNA reads as TGTGCCAGCAGCGTATCAGGAACGAACACTGAAGCTTTCTTT. Its translation: CASSVSGTNTEAFF.

This clone was seen just once. The rearrangement joins TRBV19 to TRBJ1-2; TRBD1 matches at 10 bases. The V segment lost 6 bases and the J segment 0 bases; nucleotides outside the gene matches: 1. CDR1 is LNHDA and CDR2 is SQIVND in the germline V gene (reference sequence). The CDR3 runs 14 residues. CDR3: CASRDRGTNYGYTF. CDR3 sequence (DNA): TGTGCCAGTAGGGACAGGGGGACTAACTATGGCTACACCTTC.

The chain carries TRBV28 and TRBJ2-1, with a weak D call TRBD2 (6 bases). This CDR3 has 16 amino acids. In germline, CDR1 is MDHEN, CDR2 SYDVKM. The V and J ends lost 8 bases and 4 bases respectively, with 21 bases between them. This CDR3 is CASLSSGTGEYNEQFF. The CDR3 nucleotides are TGTGCCAGCCTTTCATCGGGGACGGGGGAATACAATGAGCAGTTCTTC. The whole variable domain, remainder taken from reference TRBV28 and TRBJ2-1, is DVKVTQSSRYLVKRTGEKVFLECVQDMDHENMFWYRQDPGLGLRLIYFSYDVKMKEKGDIPEGYSVSREKKERFSLILESASTNQTSMYLCASLSSGTGEYNEQFFGPGTRLTVL.